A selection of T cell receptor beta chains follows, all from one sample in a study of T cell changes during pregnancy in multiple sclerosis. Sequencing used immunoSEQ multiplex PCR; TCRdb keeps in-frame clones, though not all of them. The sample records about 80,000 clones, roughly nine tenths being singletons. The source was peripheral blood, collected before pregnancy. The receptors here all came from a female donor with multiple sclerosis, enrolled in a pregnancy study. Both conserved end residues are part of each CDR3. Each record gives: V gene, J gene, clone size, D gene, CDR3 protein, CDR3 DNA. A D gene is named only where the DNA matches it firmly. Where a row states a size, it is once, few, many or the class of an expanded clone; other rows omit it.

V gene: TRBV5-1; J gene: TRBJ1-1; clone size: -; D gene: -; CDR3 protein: CASSLEGRNTEAFF; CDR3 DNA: TGCGCCAGCAGCCTAGAGGGTCGGAACACTGAAGCTTTCTTT
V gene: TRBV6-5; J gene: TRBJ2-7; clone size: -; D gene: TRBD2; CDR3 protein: CASSYSGGGSSYEQYF; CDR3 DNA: TGTGCCAGCAGTTACTCAGGCGGGGGAAGCTCCTACGAGCAGTACTTC
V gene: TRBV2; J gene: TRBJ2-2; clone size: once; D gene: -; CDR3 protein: CATSRNTGELFF; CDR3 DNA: TGTGCCACTAGCAGGAACACCGGGGAGCTGTTTTTT
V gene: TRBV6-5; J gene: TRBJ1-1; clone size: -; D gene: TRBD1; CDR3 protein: CASSPRTGITPEAFF; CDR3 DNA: TGTGCCAGCAGTCCTCGGACAGGGATAACCCCTGAAGCTTTCTTT
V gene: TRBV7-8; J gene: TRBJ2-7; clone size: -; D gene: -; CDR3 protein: CASSLSGSYEQYF; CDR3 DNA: TGTGCCAGCAGCTTAAGCGGTTCCTACGAGCAGTACTTC
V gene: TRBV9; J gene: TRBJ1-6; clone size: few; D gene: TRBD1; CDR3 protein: CASSGTGNSPLHF; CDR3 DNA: TGTGCCAGCAGCGGGACAGGGAATTCACCCCTCCACTTT
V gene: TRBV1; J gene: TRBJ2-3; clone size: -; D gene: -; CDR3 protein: CTSSQGTPLAGGRLADTQYF; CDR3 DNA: TGCACCAGCAGCCAGGGAACACCTCTAGCGGGGGGGCGTTTGGCAGATACGCAGTATTTT
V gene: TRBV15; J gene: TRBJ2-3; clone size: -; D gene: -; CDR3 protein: CATSRDSTNTDTQYF; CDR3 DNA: TGTGCCACCAGCAGAGATTCGACTAACACAGATACGCAGTATTTT
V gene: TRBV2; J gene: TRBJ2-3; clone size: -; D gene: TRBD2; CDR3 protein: CASHTLTSGGTDTQYF; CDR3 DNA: TGTGCCAGTCACACTTTGACTAGCGGGGGCACAGATACGCAGTATTTT
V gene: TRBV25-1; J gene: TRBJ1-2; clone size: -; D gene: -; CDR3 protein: CASSEDLVGAPPQYGYTF; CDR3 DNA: TGTGCCAGCAGTGAAGATTTGGTAGGAGCCCCACCTCAATATGGCTACACCTTC
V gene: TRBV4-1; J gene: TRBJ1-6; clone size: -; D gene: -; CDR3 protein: CASSQEEGGRENSPLHF; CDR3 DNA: TGCGCCAGCAGCCAAGAGGAAGGGGGTCGGGAAAATTCACCCCTCCACTTT
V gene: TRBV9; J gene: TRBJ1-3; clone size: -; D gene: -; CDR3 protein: CASSVFTGKGAEDTIYF; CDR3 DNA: TGTGCCAGCAGCGTATTTACAGGAAAAGGGGCCGAAGACACCATATATTTT
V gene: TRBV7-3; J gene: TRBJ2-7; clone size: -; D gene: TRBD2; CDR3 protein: CASSATPGTSSYEQYF; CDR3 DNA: TGTGCCAGCAGCGCCACTCCTGGGACTAGCTCCTACGAGCAGTACTTC
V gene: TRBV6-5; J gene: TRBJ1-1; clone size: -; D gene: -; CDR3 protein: CASSYSASTEAFF; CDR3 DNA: TGTGCCAGCAGTTACTCTGCGAGCACTGAAGCTTTCTTT
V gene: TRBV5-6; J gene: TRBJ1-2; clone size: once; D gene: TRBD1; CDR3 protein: CASSSGQGFYGYTF; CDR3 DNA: TGTGCCAGCAGCTCGGGACAGGGATTCTATGGCTACACCTTC
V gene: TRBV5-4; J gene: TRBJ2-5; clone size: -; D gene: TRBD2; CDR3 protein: CASSGLAGETQYF; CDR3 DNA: TGTGCCAGCAGCGGGCTAGCGGGAGAGACCCAGTACTTC
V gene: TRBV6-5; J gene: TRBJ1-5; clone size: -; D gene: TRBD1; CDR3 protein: CASRIGQGGNQPQHF; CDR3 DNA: TGTGCCAGCCGAATAGGACAGGGTGGCAATCAGCCCCAGCATTTT
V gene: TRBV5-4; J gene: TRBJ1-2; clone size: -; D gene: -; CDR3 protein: CASSDPGSHYGYTF; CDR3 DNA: TGTGCCAGCAGCGACCCGGGGTCTCACTATGGCTACACCTTC
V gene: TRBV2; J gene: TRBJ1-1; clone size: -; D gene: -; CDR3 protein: CASSGRGRNTEAFF; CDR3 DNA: TGTGCCAGCAGTGGGAGAGGGAGGAACACTGAAGCTTTCTTT
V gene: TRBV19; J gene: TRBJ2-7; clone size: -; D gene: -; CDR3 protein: CASSTGLEQYF; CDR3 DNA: TGTGCCAGTAGTACAGGGCTCGAGCAGTACTTC
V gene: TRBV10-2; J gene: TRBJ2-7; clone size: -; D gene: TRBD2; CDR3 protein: CASSDVGLGGQYF; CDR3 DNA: TGCGCCAGCAGTGATGTGGGACTAGGGGGGCAGTACTTC
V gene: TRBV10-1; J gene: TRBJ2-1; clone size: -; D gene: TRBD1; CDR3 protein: CASSGDRGDEQFF; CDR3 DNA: TGCGCCAGCAGTGGCGACAGGGGGGATGAGCAGTTCTTC
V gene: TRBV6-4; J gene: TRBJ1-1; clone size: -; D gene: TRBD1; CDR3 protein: CASSREGAAEAFF; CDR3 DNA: TGTGCCAGCAGCCGTGAGGGGGCAGCTGAAGCTTTCTTT
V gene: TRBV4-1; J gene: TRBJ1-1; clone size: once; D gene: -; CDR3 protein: CASSLKQGEAFF; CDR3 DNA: TGCGCCAGCAGCCTAAAACAGGGTGAAGCTTTCTTT
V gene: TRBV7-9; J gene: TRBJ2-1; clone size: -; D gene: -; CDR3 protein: CASSSGDSGQTNEQFF; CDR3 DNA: TGTGCCAGCAGCTCGGGGGATTCGGGACAGACTAATGAGCAGTTCTTC
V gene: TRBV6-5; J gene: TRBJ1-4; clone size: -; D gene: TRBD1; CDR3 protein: CASGPRTGFNEKLFF; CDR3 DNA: TGTGCCAGCGGCCCCCGGACAGGTTTTAATGAAAAACTGTTTTTT
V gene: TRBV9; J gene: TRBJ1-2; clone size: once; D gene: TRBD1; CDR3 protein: CASSVGTGTGYTF; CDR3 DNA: TGTGCCAGCAGCGTAGGGACAGGGACTGGCTACACCTTC
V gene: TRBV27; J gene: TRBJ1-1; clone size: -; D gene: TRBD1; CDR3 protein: CASTHRGKDTEAFF; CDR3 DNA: TGTGCCAGCACCCACAGGGGTAAGGACACTGAAGCTTTCTTT
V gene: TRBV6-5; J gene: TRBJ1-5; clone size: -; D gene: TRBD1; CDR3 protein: CASSQGQVSNQPQHF; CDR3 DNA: TGTGCCAGCAGTCAAGGACAGGTTAGCAATCAGCCCCAGCATTTT
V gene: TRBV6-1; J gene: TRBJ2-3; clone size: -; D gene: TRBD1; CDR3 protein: CASSSGQATDTQYF; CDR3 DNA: TGTGCCAGCAGTTCAGGACAGGCCACAGATACGCAGTATTTT
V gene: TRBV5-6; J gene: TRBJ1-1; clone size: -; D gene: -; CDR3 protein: CASSDRDIEAFF; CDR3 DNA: TGTGCCAGCAGCGACCGGGACATAGAAGCTTTCTTT
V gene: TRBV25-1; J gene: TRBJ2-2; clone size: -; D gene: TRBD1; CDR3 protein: CASGPDRGQIGELFF; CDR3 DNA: TGTGCCAGCGGGCCGGACAGGGGGCAGATCGGGGAGCTGTTTTTT
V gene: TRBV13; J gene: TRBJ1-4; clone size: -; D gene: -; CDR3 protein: CASSLDPVAMRELTTKTNEKLFF; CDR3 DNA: TGTGCCAGCAGCTTAGATCCGGTCGCCATGAGGGAGCTCACCACCAAAACTAATGAAAAACTGTTTTTT
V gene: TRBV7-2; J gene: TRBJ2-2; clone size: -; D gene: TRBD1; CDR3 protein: CASSLAFGTENTGELFF; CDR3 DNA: TGTGCCAGCAGCTTAGCGTTCGGGACAGAGAACACCGGGGAGCTGTTTTTT
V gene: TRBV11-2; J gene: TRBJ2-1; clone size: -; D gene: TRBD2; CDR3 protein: CASSLGARGVNNEQFF; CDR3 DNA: TGTGCCAGCAGCTTAGGGGCGCGGGGGGTAAACAATGAGCAGTTCTTC
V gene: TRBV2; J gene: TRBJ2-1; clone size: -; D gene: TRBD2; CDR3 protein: CASRGTSGYNEQFF; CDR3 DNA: TGTGCCAGCAGGGGGACTAGCGGGTACAATGAGCAGTTCTTC
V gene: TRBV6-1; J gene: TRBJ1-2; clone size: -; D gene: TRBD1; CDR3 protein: CASRLDRDDGYTF; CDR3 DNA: TGTGCCAGCAGGTTGGACAGGGATGATGGCTACACCTTC
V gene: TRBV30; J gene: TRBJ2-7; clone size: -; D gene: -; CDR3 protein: CASTGQGNYEQYF; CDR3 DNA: TGTGCCTCCACGGGACAAGGTAACTACGAGCAGTACTTC
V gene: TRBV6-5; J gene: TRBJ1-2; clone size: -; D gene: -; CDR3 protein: CASSKDRNYGYTF; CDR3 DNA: TGTGCCAGCAGCAAGGACAGAAACTATGGCTACACCTTC
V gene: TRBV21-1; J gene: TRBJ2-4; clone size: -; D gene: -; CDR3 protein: CASSRGLAGGRGAKNIQYF; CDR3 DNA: TGTGCCAGCAGCAGGGGACTAGCGGGGGGACGCGGGGCCAAAAACATTCAGTACTTC
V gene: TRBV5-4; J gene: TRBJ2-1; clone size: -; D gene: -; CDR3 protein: CASSFNRADEQFF; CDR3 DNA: TGTGCCAGCAGCTTCAACAGGGCGGATGAGCAGTTCTTC
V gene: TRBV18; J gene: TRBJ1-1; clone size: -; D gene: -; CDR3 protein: CASSPTLSEAFF; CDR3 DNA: TGTGCCAGCTCACCCACTCTCTCTGAAGCTTTCTTT
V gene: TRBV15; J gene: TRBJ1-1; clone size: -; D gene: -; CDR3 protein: CATSRVIGDEAFF; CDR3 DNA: TGTGCCACCAGCAGAGTCATAGGGGATGAAGCTTTCTTT
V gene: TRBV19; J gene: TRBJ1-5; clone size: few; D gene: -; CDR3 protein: CASSIGQVSNQPQHF; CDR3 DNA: TGTGCCAGTAGTATAGGACAGGTTAGCAATCAGCCCCAGCATTTT
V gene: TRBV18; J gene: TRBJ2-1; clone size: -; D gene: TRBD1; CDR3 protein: CASSPALHQGQISYNEQFF; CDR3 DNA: TGTGCCAGCTCACCGGCCCTACACCAGGGACAGATAAGCTACAATGAGCAGTTCTTC
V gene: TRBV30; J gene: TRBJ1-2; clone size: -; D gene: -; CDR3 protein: CAWSVNLGRAIYGYTF; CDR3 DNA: TGTGCCTGGAGTGTAAACCTGGGCAGGGCCATCTATGGCTACACCTTC
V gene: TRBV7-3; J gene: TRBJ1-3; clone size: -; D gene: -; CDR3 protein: CASSLGLTGNTIYF; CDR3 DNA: TGTGCCAGCAGCCTCGGACTAACGGGAAACACCATATATTTT
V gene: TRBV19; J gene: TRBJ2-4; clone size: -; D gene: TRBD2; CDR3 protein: CASSIGVASGVKNIQYF; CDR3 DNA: TGTGCCAGTAGTATAGGGGTTGCTAGCGGGGTCAAAAACATTCAGTACTTC